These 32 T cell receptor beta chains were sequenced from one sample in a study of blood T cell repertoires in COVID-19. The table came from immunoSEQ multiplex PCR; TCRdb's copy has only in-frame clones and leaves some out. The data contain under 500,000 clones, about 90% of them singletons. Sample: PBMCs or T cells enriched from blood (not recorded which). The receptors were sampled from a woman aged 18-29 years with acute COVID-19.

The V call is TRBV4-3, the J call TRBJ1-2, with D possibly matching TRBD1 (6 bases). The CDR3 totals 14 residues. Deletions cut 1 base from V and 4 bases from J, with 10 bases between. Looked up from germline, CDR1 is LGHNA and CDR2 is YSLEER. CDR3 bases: TGCGCCAGCAGCCAAGGGGAGGGGGGCTATGGCTACACCTTC. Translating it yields CASSQGEGGYGYTF.

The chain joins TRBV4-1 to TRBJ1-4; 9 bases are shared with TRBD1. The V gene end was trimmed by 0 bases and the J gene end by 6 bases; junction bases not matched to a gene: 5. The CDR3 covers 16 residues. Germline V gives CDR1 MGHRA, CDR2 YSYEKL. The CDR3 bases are TGCGCCAGCAGCCAAGAGTGGAGACAGGGGGATGAAAAACTGTTTTTT. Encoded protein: CASSQEWRQGDEKLFF.

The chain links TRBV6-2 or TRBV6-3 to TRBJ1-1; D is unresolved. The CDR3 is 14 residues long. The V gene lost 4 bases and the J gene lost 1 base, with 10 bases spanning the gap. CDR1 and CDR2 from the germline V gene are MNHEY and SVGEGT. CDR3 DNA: TGTGCCAGCAGTTCCCCGGGGAAGAACACTGAAGCTTTCTTT. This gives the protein CASSSPGKNTEAFF.

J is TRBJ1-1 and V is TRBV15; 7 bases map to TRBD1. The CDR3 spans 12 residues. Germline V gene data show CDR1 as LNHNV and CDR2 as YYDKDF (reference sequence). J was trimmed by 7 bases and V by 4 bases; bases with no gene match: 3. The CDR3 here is CATSIRDSEAFF. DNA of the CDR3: TGTGCCACCAGCATCCGGGACAGTGAAGCTTTCTTT. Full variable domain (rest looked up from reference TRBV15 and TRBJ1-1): DAMVIQNPRYQVTQFGKPVTLSCSQTLNHNVMYWYQQKSSQAPKLLFHYYDKDFNNEADTPDNFQSRRPNTSFCFLDIRSPGLGDTAMYLCATSIRDSEAFFGQGTRLTVV.

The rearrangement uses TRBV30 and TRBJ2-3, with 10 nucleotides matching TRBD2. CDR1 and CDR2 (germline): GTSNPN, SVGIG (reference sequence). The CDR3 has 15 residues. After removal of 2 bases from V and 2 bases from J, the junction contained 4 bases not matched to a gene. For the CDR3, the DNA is TGTGCCTGGAGTAGTCTAGCGGGAGTCACAGATACGCAGTATTTT. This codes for CAWSSLAGVTDTQYF. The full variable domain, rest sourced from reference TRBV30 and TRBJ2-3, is SQTIHQWPATLVQPVGSPLSLECTVEGTSNPNLYWYRQAAGRGLQLLFYSVGIGQISSEVPQNLSASRPQDRQFILSSKKLLLSDSGFYLCAWSSLAGVTDTQYFGPGTRLTVL.

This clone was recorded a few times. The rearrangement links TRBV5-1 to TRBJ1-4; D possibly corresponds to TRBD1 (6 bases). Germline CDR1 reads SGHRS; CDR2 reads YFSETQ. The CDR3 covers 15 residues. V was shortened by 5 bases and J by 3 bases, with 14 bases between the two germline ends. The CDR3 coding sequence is TGCGCCAGCAGAGAAACACAGGGATCTAATGAAAAACTGTTTTTT. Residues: CASRETQGSNEKLFF. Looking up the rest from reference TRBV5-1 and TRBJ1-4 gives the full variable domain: KAGVTQTPRYLIKTRGQQVTLSCSPISGHRSVSWYQQTPGQGLQFLFEYFSETQRNKGNFPGRFSGRQFSNSRSEMNVSTLELGDSALYLCASRETQGSNEKLFFGSGTQLSVL.

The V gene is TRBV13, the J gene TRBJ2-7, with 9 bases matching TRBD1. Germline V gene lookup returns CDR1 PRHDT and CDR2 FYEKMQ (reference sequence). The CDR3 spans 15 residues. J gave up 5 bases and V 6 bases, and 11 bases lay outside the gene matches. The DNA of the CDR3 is TGTGCCAGCAGACCTACCGGGACAGGGTCCGACGAGCAGTACTTC. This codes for CASRPTGTGSDEQYF.

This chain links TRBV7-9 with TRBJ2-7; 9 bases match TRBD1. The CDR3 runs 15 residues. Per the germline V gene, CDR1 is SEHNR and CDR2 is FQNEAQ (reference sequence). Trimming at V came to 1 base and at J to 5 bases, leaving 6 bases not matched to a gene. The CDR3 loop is CASSLGTGDFDEQYF. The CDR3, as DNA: TGTGCCAGCAGCTTAGGGACAGGGGATTTCGACGAGCAGTACTTC. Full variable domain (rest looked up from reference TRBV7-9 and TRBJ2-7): DTGVSQNPRHKITKRGQNVTFRCDPISEHNRLYWYRQTLGQGPEFLTYFQNEAQLEKSRLLSDRFSAERPKGSFSTLEIQRTEQGDSAMYLCASSLGTGDFDEQYFGPGTRLTVT.

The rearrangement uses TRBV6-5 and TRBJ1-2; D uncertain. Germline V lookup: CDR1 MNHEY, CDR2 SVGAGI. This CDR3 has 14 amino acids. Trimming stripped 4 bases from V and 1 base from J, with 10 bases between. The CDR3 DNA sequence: TGTGCCAGCAGTTGGGGAGTTAGTAACTATGGCTACACCTTC. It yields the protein CASSWGVSNYGYTF.

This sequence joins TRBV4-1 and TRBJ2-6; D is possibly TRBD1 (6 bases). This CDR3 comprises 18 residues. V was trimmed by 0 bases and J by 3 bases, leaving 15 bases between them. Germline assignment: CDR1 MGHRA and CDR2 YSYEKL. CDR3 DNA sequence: TGCGCCAGCAGCCAAGATTACAGGGCGGTGATTGGGGCCAACGTCCTGACTTTC. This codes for CASSQDYRAVIGANVLTF.

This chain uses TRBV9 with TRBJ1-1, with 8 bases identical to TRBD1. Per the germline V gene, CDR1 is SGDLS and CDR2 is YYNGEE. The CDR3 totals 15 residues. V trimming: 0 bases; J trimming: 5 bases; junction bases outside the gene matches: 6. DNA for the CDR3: TGTGCCAGCAGCGTAGAGGCCAGGGGGCAAACTGAAGCTTTCTTT. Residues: CASSVEARGQTEAFF.

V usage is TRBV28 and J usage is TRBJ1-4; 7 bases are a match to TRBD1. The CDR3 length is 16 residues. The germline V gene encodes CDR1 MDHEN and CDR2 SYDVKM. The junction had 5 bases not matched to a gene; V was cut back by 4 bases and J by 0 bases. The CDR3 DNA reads TGTGCCAGCAGTTCGCAGGGGGTCGCAACTAATGAAAAACTGTTTTTT. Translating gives CASSSQGVATNEKLFF.

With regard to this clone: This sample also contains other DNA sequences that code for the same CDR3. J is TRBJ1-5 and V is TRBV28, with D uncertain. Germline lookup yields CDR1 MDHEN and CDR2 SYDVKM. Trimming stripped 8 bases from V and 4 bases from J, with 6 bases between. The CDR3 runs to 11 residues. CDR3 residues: CASSNNQPQHF. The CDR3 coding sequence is TGTGCCAGCTCCAATAATCAGCCCCAGCATTTT.

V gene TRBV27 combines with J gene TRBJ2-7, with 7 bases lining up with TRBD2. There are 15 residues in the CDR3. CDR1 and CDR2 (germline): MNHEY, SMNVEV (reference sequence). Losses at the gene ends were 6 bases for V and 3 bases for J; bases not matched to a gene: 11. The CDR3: CASSRTRAGFYEQYF. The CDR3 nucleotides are TGTGCCAGCAGCCGAACCAGAGCGGGATTCTACGAGCAGTACTTC.

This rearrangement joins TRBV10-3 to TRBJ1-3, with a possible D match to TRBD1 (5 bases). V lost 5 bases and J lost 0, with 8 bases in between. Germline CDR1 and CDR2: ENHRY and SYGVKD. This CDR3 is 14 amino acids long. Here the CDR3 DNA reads TGTGCCATCAGTCCGACAGACTCTGGAAACACCATATATTTT. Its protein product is CAISPTDSGNTIYF.

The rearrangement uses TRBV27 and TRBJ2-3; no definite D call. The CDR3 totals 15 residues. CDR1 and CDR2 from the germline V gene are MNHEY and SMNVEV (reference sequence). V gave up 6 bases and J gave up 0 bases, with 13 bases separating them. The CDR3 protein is CASRVSLPSTDTQYF. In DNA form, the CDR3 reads TGTGCCAGCAGAGTAAGCCTCCCTAGCACAGATACGCAGTATTTT.

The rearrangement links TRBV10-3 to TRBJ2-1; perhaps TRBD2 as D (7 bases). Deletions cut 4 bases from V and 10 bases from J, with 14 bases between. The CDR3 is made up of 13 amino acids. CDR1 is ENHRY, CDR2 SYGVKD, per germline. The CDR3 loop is CAISVDRGAEQFF. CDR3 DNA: TGTGCCATCAGTGTTGACCGGGGGGCCGAGCAGTTCTTC.

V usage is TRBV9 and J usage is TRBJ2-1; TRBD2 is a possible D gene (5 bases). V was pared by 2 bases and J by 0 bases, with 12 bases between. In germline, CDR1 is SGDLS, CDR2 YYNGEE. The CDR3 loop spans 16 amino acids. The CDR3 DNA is TGTGCCAGCAGCGTCGGGAATCAGCCCTCCTACAATGAGCAGTTCTTC. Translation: CASSVGNQPSYNEQFF.

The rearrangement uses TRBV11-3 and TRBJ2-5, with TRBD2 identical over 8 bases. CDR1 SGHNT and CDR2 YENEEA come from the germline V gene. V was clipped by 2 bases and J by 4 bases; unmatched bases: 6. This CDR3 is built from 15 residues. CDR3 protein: CASSLTGGRRETQYF. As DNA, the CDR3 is TGTGCCAGCAGCTTAACGGGGGGGCGAAGAGAGACCCAGTACTTC.

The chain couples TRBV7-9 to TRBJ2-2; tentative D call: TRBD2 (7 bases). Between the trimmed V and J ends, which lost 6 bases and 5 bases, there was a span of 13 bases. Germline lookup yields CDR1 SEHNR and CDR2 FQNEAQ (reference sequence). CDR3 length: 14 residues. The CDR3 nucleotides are TGTGCCAGCAGAGGGGGAGCGGGAACCGGGGAGCTGTTTTTT. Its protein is CASRGGAGTGELFF.

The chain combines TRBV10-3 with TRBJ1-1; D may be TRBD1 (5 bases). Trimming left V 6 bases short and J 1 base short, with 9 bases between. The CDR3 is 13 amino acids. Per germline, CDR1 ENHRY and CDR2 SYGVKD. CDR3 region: CAISRAPNTEAFF. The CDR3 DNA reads TGTGCCATCAGCAGGGCACCGAACACTGAAGCTTTCTTT.

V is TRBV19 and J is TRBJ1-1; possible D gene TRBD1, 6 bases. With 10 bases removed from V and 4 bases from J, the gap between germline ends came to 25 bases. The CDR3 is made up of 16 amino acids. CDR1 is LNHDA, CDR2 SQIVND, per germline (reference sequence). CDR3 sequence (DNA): TGTGCCACCTCCTGGGGGGGGCTACGAACTTTCACTGAAGCTTTCTTT. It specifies CATSWGGLRTFTEAFF.

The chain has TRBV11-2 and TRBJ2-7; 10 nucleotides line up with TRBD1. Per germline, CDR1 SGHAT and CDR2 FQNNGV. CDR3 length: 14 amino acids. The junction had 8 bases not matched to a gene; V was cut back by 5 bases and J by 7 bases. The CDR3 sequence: CASSPRQGASEQYF. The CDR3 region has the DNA TGTGCCAGCAGCCCCCGACAGGGGGCCTCTGAGCAGTACTTC. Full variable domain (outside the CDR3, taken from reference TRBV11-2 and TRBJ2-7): EAGVAQSPRYKIIEKRQSVAFWCNPISGHATLYWYQQILGQGPKLLIQFQNNGVVDDSQLPKDRFSAERLKGVDSTLKIQPAKLEDSAVYLCASSPRQGASEQYFGPGTRLTVT.

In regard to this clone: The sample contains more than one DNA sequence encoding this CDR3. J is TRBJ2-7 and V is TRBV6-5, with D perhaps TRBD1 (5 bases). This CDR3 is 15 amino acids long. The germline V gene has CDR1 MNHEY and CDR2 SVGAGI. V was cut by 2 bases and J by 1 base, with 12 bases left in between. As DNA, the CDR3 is TGTGCCAGCAGTTACGACAGAGACTCTTCCTACGAGCAGTACTTC. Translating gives CASSYDRDSSYEQYF.

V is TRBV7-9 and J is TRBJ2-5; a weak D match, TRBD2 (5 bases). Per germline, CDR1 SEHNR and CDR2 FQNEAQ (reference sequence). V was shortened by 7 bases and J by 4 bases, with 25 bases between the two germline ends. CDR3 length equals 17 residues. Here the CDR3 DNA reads TGTGCCAGCAACTCGCTAACTCAAGCTGCTCGGGGAGAGACCCAGTACTTC. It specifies CASNSLTQAARGETQYF.

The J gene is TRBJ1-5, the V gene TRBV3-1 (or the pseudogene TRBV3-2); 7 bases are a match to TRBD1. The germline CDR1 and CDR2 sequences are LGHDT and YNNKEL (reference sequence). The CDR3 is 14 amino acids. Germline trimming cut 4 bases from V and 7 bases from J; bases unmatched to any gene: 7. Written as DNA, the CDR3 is TGTGCCAGCAGCCGGGACAGCGGGTCCCAGCCCCAGCATTTT. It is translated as CASSRDSGSQPQHF.

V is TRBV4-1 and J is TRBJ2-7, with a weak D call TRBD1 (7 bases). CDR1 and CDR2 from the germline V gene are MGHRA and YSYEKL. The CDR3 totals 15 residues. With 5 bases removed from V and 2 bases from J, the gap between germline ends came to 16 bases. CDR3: CASSEGGTVAYEQYF. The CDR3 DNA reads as TGCGCCAGCAGCGAAGGGGGGACAGTAGCCTACGAGCAGTACTTC.

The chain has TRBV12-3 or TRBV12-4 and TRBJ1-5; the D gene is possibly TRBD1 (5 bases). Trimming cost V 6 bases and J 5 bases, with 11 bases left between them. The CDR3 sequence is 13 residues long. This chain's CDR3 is CASSLTVDQPQHF. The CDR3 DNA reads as TGTGCCAGCAGCTTGACAGTTGATCAGCCCCAGCATTTT.

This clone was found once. The chain's CDR3 is CASSIAGTGRDEQYF. CDR3 in DNA: TGTGCCAGTAGTATAGCCGGGACAGGGAGAGACGAGCAGTACTTC. The chain joins TRBV19 to TRBJ2-7; 9 positions agree with TRBD1. Trimming took 1 base from V and 5 from J; bases not matched to a gene: 6. The CDR3 has 15 residues. Germline CDR1 LNHDA, CDR2 SQIVND (reference sequence).

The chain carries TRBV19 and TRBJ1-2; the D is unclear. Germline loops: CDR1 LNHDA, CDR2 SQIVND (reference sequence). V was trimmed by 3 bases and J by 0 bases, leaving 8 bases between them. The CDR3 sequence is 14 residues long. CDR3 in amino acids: CASSINRPNYGYTF. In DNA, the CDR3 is TGTGCCAGTAGTATCAACAGACCTAACTATGGCTACACCTTC.

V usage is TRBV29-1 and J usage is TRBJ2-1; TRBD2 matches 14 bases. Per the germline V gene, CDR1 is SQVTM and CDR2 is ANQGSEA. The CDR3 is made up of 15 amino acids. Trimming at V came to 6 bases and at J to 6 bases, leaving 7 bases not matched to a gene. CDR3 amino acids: CSVGTGTSGSNEQFF. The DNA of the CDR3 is TGCAGCGTGGGGACCGGGACTAGCGGGAGCAATGAGCAGTTCTTC.

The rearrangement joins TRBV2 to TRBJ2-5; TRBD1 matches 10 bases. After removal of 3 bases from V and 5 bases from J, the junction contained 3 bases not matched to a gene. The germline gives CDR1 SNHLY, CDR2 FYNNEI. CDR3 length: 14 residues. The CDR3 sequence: CASSEGTGAETQYF. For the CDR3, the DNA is TGTGCCAGCAGTGAGGGGACAGGGGCTGAGACCCAGTACTTC.